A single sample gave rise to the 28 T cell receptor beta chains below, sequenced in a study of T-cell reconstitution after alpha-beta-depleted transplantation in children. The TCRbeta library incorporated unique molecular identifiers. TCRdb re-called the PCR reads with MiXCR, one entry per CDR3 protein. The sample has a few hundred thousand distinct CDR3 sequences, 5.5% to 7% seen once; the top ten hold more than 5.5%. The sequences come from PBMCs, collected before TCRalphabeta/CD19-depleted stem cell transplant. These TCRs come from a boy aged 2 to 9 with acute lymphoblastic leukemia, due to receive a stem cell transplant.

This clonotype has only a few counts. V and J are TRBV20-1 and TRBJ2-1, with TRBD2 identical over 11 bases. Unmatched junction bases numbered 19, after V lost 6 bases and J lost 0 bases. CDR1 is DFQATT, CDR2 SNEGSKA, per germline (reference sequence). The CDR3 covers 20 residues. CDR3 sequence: CSALTPGTSGYPSSYNEQFF. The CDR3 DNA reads TGCAGTGCCCTCACTCCCGGGACTAGCGGTTATCCTAGCTCCTACAATGAGCAGTTCTTC.

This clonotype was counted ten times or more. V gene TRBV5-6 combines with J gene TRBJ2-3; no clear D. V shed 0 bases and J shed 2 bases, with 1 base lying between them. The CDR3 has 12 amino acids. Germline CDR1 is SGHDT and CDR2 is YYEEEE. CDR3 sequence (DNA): TGTGCCAGCAGCTTGGCCACAGATACGCAGTATTTT. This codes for CASSLATDTQYF.

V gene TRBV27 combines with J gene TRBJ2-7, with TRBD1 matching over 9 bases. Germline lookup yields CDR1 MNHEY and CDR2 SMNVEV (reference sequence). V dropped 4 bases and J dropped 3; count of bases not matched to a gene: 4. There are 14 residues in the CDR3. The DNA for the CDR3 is TGTGCCAGCAGTTCTAGGACAGGGGACTACGAGCAGTACTTC. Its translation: CASSSRTGDYEQYF.

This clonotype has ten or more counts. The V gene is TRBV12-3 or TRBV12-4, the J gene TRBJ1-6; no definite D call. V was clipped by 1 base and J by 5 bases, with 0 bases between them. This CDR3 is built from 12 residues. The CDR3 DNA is TGTGCCAGCAGTTTAGATAATTCACCCCTCCACTTT. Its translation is CASSLDNSPLHF.

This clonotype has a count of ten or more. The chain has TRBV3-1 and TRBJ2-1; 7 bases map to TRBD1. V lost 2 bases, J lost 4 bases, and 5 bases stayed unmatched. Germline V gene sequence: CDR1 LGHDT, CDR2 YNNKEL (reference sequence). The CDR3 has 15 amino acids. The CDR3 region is CASSQLTGSYNEQFF. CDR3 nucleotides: TGTGCCAGCAGCCAATTGACAGGGTCTTACAATGAGCAGTTCTTC.

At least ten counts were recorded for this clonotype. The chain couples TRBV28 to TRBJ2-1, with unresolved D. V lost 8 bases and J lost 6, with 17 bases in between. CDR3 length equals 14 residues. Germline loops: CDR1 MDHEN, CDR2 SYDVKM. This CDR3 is CASLPVIDSNEQFF. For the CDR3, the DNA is TGTGCCAGCCTACCTGTAATTGACTCCAATGAGCAGTTCTTC.

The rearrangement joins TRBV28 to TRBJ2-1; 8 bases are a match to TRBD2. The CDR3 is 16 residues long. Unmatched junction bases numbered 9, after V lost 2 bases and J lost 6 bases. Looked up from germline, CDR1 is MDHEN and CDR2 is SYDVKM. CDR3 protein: CASSLESGSEANEQFF. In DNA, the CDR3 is TGTGCCAGCAGTTTAGAGAGCGGGAGTGAGGCCAATGAGCAGTTCTTC.

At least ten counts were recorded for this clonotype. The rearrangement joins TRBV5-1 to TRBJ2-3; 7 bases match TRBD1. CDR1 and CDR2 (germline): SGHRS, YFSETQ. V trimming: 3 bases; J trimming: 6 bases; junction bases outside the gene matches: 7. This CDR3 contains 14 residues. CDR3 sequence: CASSSGGLQDTQYF. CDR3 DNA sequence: TGCGCCAGCAGCTCAGGGGGATTGCAGGATACGCAGTATTTT.

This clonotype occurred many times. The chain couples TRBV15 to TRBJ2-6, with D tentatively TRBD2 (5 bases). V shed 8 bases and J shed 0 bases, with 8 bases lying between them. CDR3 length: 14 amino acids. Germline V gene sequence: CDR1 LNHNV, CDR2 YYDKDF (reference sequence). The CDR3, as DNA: TGTGCCACCCGACGGGACTCTGGGGCCAACGTCCTGACTTTC. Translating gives CATRRDSGANVLTF. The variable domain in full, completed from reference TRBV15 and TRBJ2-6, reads DAMVIQNPRYQVTQFGKPVTLSCSQTLNHNVMYWYQQKSSQAPKLLFHYYDKDFNNEADTPDNFQSRRPNTSFCFLDIRSPGLGDTAMYLCATRRDSGANVLTFGAGSRLTVL.

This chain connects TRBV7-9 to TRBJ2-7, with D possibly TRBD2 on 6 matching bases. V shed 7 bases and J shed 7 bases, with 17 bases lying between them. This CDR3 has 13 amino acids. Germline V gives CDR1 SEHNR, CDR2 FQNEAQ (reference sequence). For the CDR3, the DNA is TGTGCCAGCACGAGCGGGCCCGTGGGTGAGCAGTACTTC. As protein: CASTSGPVGEQYF.

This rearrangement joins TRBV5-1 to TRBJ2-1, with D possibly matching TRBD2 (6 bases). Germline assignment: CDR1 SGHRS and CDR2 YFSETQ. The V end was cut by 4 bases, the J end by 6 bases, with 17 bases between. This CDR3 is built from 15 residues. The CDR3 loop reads CASSPLEGMVNEQFF. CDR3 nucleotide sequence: TGCGCCAGCAGCCCCCTGGAGGGAATGGTCAATGAGCAGTTCTTC.

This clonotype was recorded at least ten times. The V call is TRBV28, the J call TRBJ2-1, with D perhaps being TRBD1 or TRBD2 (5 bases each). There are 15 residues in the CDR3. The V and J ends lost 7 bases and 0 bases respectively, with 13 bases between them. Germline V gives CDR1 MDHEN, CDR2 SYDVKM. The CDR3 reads CASTLLGGSYNEQFF. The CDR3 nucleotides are TGTGCCAGCACCCTCCTTGGGGGCTCCTACAATGAGCAGTTCTTC.

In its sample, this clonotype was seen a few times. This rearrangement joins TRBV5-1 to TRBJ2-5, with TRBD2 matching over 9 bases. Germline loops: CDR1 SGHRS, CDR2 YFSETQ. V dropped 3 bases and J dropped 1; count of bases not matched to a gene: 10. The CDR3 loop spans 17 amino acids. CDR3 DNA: TGCGCCAGCAGCTGGGGGGAAGCGGGAGGTTCCCAAGAGACCCAGTACTTC. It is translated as CASSWGEAGGSQETQYF.

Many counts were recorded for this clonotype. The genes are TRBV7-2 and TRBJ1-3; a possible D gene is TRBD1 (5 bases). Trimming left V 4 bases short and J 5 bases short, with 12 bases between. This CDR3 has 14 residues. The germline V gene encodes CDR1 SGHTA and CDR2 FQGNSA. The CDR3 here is CASSYPGRRNTIYF. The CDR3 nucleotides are TGTGCCAGCAGCTACCCAGGGAGGAGAAACACCATATATTTT.

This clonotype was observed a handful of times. The CDR3 loop is CASSLDRAVNTEAFF. For the CDR3, the DNA is TGCGCCAGCAGCTTGGACAGGGCAGTAAACACTGAAGCTTTCTTT. The genes are TRBV5-1 and TRBJ1-1; possibly TRBD1 for D (6 bases). The CDR3 extends over 15 amino acids. Germline values: CDR1 SGHRS, CDR2 YFSETQ. Trimming removed 0 bases from V and 2 bases from J, with 11 bases in between.

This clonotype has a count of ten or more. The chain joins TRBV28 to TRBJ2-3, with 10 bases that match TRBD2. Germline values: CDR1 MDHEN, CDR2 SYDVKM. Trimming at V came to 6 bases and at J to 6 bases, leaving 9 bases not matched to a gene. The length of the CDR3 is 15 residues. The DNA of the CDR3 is TGTGCCAGCAGCGATTTAGCGGGGGGTTCGGATACGCAGTATTTT. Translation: CASSDLAGGSDTQYF.

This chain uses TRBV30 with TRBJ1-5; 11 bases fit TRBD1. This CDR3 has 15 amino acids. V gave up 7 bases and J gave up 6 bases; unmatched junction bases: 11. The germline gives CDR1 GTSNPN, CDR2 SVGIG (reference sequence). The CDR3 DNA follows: TGTGCCTTGACCTCGGGACAGGGGGACGGTCAGCCCCAGCATTTT. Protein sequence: CALTSGQGDGQPQHF.

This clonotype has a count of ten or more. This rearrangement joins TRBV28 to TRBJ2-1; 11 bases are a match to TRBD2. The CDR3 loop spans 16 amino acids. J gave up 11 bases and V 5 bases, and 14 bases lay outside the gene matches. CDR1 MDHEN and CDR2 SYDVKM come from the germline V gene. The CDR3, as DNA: TGTGCCAGCAGTCGACTGCTGGGGCTAGCGGGGGGCCAGCAGTTCTTC. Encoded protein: CASSRLLGLAGGQQFF.

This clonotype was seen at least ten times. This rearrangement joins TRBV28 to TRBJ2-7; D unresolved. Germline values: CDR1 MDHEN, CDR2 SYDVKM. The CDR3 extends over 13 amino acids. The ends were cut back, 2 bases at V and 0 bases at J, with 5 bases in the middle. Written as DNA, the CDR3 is TGTGCCAGCAGTTTAGACATCTCCTACGAGCAGTACTTC. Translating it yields CASSLDISYEQYF.

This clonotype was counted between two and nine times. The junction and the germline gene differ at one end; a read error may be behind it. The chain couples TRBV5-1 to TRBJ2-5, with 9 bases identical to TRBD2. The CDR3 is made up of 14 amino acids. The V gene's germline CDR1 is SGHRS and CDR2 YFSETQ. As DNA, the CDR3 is TGCGCCAGCAGCTTGGTGGCTAGCGGGGAGACCAAGTACTTC. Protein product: CASSLVASGETKYF.

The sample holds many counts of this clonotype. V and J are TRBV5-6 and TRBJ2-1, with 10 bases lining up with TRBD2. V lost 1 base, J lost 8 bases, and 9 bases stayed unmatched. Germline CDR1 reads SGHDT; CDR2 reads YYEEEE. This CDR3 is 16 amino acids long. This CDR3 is CASSLISASGSHEQFF. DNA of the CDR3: TGTGCCAGCAGCTTGATTTCGGCTAGCGGGAGCCATGAGCAGTTCTTC.

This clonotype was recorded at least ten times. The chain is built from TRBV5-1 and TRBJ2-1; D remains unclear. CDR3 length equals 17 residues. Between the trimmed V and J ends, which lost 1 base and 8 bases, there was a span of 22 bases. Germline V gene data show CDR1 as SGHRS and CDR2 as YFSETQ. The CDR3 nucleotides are TGCGCCAGCAGCTTGCGGCGACCGCTCCTTCTAGTCGATGAGCAGTTCTTC. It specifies CASSLRRPLLLVDEQFF.

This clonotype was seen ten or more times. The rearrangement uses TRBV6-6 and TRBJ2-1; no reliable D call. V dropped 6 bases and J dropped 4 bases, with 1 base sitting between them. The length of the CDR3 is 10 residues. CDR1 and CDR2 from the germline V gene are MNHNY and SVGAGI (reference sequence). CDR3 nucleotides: TGTGCCAGCAGATACAATGAGCAGTTCTTC. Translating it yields CASRYNEQFF.

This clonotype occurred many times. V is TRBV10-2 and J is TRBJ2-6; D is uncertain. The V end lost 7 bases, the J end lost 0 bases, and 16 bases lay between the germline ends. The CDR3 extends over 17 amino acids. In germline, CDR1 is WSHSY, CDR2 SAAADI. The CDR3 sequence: CASIRADKHSGANVLTF. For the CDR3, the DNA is TGCGCCAGCATTAGAGCCGACAAGCACTCTGGGGCCAACGTCCTGACTTTC.

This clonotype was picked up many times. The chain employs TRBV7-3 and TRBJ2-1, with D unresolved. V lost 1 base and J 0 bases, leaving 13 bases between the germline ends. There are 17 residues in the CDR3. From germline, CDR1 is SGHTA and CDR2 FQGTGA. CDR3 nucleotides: TGTGCCAGCAGCTTAAACCCCGCTTGGGCCTCCTACAATGAGCAGTTCTTC. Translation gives CASSLNPAWASYNEQFF.

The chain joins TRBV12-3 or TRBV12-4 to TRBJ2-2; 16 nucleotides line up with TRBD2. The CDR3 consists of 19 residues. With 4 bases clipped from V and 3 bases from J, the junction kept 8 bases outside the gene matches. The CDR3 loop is CASSSLAGLAGGYTGELFF. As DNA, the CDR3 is TGTGCCAGCAGTTCCTTGGCGGGACTAGCGGGAGGGTACACCGGGGAGCTGTTTTTT.

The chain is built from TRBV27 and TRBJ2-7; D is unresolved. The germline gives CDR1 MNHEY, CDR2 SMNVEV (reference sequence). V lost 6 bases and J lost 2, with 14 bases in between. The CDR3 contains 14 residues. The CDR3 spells CASRVSSVAYEQYF. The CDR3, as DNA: TGTGCCAGCAGGGTGAGCAGTGTAGCCTACGAGCAGTACTTC.

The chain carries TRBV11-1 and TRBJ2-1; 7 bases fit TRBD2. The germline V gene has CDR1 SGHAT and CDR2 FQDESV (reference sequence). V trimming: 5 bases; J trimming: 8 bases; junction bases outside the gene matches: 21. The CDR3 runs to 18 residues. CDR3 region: CASSLGVGGRLKGDEQFF. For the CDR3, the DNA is TGTGCCAGCAGCCTGGGGGTCGGCGGGAGACTCAAGGGCGATGAGCAGTTCTTC.